The 20 T cell receptor beta chains below were found in one sample sequenced in a study of T cells in women clearing cervical HPV infection. This table comes from immunoSEQ multiplex PCR, and its TCRdb copy is limited to in-frame clones, with some not included. In all, the sample yields 25,000 to 35,000 clones. The specimen sequenced was blood buffy coat. All receptors derive from a woman between 18 and 70 years old with a cervical HPV16 infection that either progressed to CIN3+ or cleared (not recorded which).

Regarding this clone: The CDR3 extends 3 residues past the end of the read, so its final part is completed from the germline J gene. The chain links TRBV20-1 to TRBJ2-3; TRBD2 aligns across 8 bases. The CDR3 spans 16 residues. Per germline, CDR1 DFQATT and CDR2 SNEGSKA (reference sequence). The CDR3 region is CSARDSPDYQRGTQYF. The CDR3 DNA, read in part, is TGCAGTGCTAGAGATTCTCCGGACTACCAGCGGGGGACG.

For this clone: Read coverage stops 3 residues before the CDR3 terminus; the germline J gene supplies the remainder. The rearrangement joins TRBV7-9 to TRBJ1-2; D might be TRBD1 (6 bases). CDR1 and CDR2 from the germline V gene are SEHNR and FQNEAQ (reference sequence). The length of the CDR3 is 14 residues. CDR3 region: CASSFRGGDRDYTF. The covered CDR3 bases are TGTGCCAGCAGCTTCCGAGGGGGAGACCGGGAC. Combining the CDR3 with reference TRBV7-9 and TRBJ1-2 gives the whole variable domain DTGVSQNPRHKITKRGQNVTFRCDPISEHNRLYWYRQTLGQGPEFLTYFQNEAQLEKSRLLSDRFSAERPKGSFSTLEIQRTEQGDSAMYLCASSFRGGDRDYTFGSGTRLTVV.

To note about this clone: Sequence at one end of the junction differs from germline and may be a read error. The CDR3 DNA, read in part, is TGCAGTGCTAGCCCGGACAGGGAGGGCTACTATGAG. This gives the protein CSASPDREGYYE. The full CDR3 sequence reads CSASPDREGYYEQFF. The chain carries TRBV20-1 and TRBJ2-1, with a tentative D call TRBD1 (8 bases). The read finishes 3 residues shy of the CDR3 end, and the germline J gene is used to complete it. The germline V gene encodes CDR1 DFQATT and CDR2 SNEGSKA (reference sequence). CDR3 length equals 15 residues.

Comments on this clone: The read stops 3 residues short of the end of the CDR3; the missing end is completed from the germline J gene. The chain couples TRBV7-6 to TRBJ2-1; perhaps TRBD2 as D (6 bases). The V end lost 5 bases, the J end lost 5 bases, and 19 bases lay between the germline ends. Germline CDR1 and CDR2: SGHVS and FNYEAQ. The length of the CDR3 is 16 residues. The CDR3 loop is CASSPRGGVGDNEQFF. The part of the CDR3 DNA that was read is TGTGCCAGCAGCCCCCGGGGAGGAGTTGGGGACAATGAG.

Of note for this clone: The read falls 3 residues short of the CDR3 end, and the missing part is taken from the germline J gene. The V gene is TRBV2, the J gene TRBJ2-7, with 8 bases fitting TRBD1. Germline values: CDR1 SNHLY, CDR2 FYNNEI. V shed 6 bases, J shed 3 bases, and the junction held 10 bases outside the gene matches. The CDR3 spans 15 residues. CDR3 DNA (partial): TGTGCCAGCAGCGGACAGGGTTCTAGGGACTACGAG. Encoded protein: CASSGQGSRDYE. The whole CDR3 is CASSGQGSRDYEQYF.

Note on this clone: The read gets to within 3 residues of the CDR3 end, and the germline J gene fills in the rest. The rearrangement joins TRBV7-6 to TRBJ1-4; D ambiguous. The CDR3 spans 17 residues. Looked up from germline, CDR1 is SGHVS and CDR2 is FNYEAQ. CDR3 bases read: TGTGCCAGCAGCTTAGCCGGGGATAGGTCCTATAATTCACCA. Translating it yields CASSLAGDRSYNSP. The whole CDR3 protein is CASSLAGDRSYNSPLFF.

Remarks on this clone: The sequenced fragment ends 3 residues before the CDR3 boundary, so the rest is inferred from the germline J gene. The chain has TRBV7-2 and TRBJ1-2, with D possibly being TRBD1 (5 bases). CDR3 length: 13 amino acids. Germline V CDR1 and CDR2: SGHTA, FQGNSA. CDR3 residues: CASSSPGRDTYTF. Partial CDR3 DNA: TGTGCCAGCAGCTCCCCAGGGAGAGATACC.

This chain's CDR3 is CASSSDREAWTEAFF. CDR3 DNA (partial): TGTGCCAGTAGTTCGGACAGGGAGGCCTGGACTGAA. This chain links TRBV19 with TRBJ1-1; 8 bases line up with TRBD1. The CDR3 is cut off 3 residues early in the read; its end comes from the germline J gene. Germline trimming cut 5 bases from V and 5 bases from J; bases unmatched to any gene: 10. Germline V gene data show CDR1 as LNHDA and CDR2 as SQIVND (reference sequence). CDR3 size: 15 residues.

Concerning this clone: The read ends 3 residues before the CDR3 terminus; that terminus is restored from the germline J gene. The V gene is TRBV19, the J gene TRBJ1-4; the match to TRBD1 covers 10 bases. This CDR3 is 15 amino acids long. CDR1 and CDR2 (germline): LNHDA, SQIVND (reference sequence). CDR3 DNA (partial): TGTGCCAGTAGTATAAAATGGGACAGGGGTTCACCA. Protein product: CASSIKWDRGSP. The whole CDR3 is CASSIKWDRGSPLFF.

The CDR3 region is CAWSVGGQGGNEKLFF. The CDR3 DNA, read in part, is TGTGCCTGGAGTGTAGGGGGACAGGGGGGTAATGAAAAG. The chain has TRBV30 and TRBJ2-2, with TRBD1 identical over 11 bases. Read data end 3 residues before the CDR3 end; the end is taken from the germline J gene. The CDR3 length is 16 residues. CDR1 and CDR2 from the germline V gene are GTSNPN and SVGIG (reference sequence).

With regard to this clone: Germline and junction disagree at one end, which may indicate a read error. The same CDR3 can be traced to other DNA sequences in this sample. The CDR3 spells CSARTAADSGNTIYF. The sequenced CDR3 bases are TGCAGTGCTAGAACCGCGGCGGACTCTGGAAACACA. The chain has TRBV20-1 and TRBJ1-3; D call uncertain. The read ends 3 residues shy of where the CDR3 ends; the end is completed using the germline J gene. CDR1 and CDR2 (germline): DFQATT, SNEGSKA (reference sequence). CDR3 length: 15 residues.

Worth noting for this clone: Coverage ceases 3 residues before the CDR3 finishes, and the germline J gene fills in the end. V usage is TRBV5-1 and J usage is TRBJ1-2; TRBD1 matches at 9 bases. CDR3 length: 14 amino acids. The germline V gene encodes CDR1 SGHRS and CDR2 YFSETQ. CDR3 protein: CASSFLQGAQRYTF. The CDR3 bases that were read are TGCGCCAGCAGCTTTCTACAGGGGGCGCAACGC.

As for this clone: Read sequence stops 3 residues before the CDR3 end, and the germline J gene provides the missing end. This rearrangement joins TRBV20-1 to TRBJ2-3; tentative D call: TRBD1 (6 bases). V dropped 4 bases and J dropped 2 bases, with 13 bases sitting between them. The CDR3 sequence is 14 residues long. Germline assignment: CDR1 DFQATT and CDR2 SNEGSKA (reference sequence). The CDR3 protein is CSATRQGFTDTQYF. CDR3 bases read: TGCAGTGCTACTAGGCAGGGGTTCACAGATACG.

The sequenced part of the CDR3 DNA is TGTGCCAGCAGTTTACTCCCAGCAGCGGGGGATGGC. Amino acids: CASSLLPAAGDG. In full, the CDR3 is CASSLLPAAGDGYTF. The rearrangement joins TRBV28 to TRBJ1-2, with a tentative D call TRBD1 (5 bases). Read data end 3 residues before the CDR3 end; the end is taken from the germline J gene. The V gene lost 2 bases and the J gene lost 6 bases, with 16 bases spanning the gap. The CDR3 has 15 residues. Germline CDR1 is MDHEN and CDR2 is SYDVKM.

The covered CDR3 bases are TGCGCCAGCAGCACCTCGACAAGTGCGATCCAAGAGACC. This sequence encodes CASSTSTSAIQET. The entire CDR3 is CASSTSTSAIQETQYF. The chain carries TRBV5-1 and TRBJ2-5, with no clear D. Read coverage stops 3 residues before the CDR3 terminus; the germline J gene supplies the remainder. CDR1 SGHRS and CDR2 YFSETQ come from the germline V gene. There are 16 residues in the CDR3. Trimming removed 4 bases from V and 1 base from J, with 17 bases in between.

As concerns this clone: The sequence runs out 3 residues before the end of the CDR3; the remainder is reconstructed from the germline J gene. J is TRBJ1-3 and V is TRBV20-1; TRBD1 agrees at 8 bases. Germline CDR1 is DFQATT and CDR2 is SNEGSKA (reference sequence). V lost 5 bases and J lost 0; bases outside the gene matches: 3. CDR3 size: 14 residues. The covered CDR3 bases are TGCAGTGCTGGACAGGGCCCCTCTGGAAACACC. Translating it yields CSAGQGPSGNT. The entire CDR3 reads CSAGQGPSGNTIYF.

As concerns this clone: The sequence runs out 3 residues before the end of the CDR3; the remainder is reconstructed from the germline J gene. The chain uses TRBV5-1 and TRBJ2-7, with TRBD1 as a possible D gene (6 bases). Germline loops: CDR1 SGHRS, CDR2 YFSETQ. Between the trimmed V and J ends, which lost 4 bases and 1 base, there was a span of 12 bases. This CDR3 has 14 amino acids. The sequenced CDR3 bases are TGCGCCAGCAGCACACAGGGTGCATCCTACGAG. Protein sequence: CASSTQGASYE. The entire CDR3 protein is CASSTQGASYEQYF.

For this clone: The CDR3 end lies 3 residues beyond the end of the read and is filled in from the germline J gene. This rearrangement joins TRBV7-9 to TRBJ2-3; D is undetermined. Germline values: CDR1 SEHNR, CDR2 FQNEAQ (reference sequence). The CDR3 covers 14 residues. Trimming shortened V by 8 bases and J by 4 bases, and 16 bases separated the two germline ends. The covered CDR3 bases are TGTGCCAGCTTCCCCCCTCTTAGGGCAGATACG. Its translation: CASFPPLRADT. The entire CDR3 protein is CASFPPLRADTQYF.

Comment on this clone: The CDR3 goes on 3 residues after the read ends, and that part is filled in from the germline J gene. V usage is TRBV5-5 and J usage is TRBJ1-4; the D is unclear. The CDR3 contains 12 residues. Germline V CDR1 and CDR2: SGHKS, YYEKEE (reference sequence). The CDR3 DNA, read in part, is TGTGCCAGCAGCTTAGAACAGCAACCA. Protein sequence: CASSLEQQP. Given in full, the CDR3 is CASSLEQQPLFF.

Remarks on this clone: The sequence runs out 3 residues before the end of the CDR3; the remainder is reconstructed from the germline J gene. This rearrangement joins TRBV2 to TRBJ1-1; D is unresolved. The CDR3 extends over 14 amino acids. The germline gives CDR1 SNHLY, CDR2 FYNNEI. Trimming left V 9 bases short and J 0 bases short, with 14 bases between. The covered CDR3 bases are TGTGCCAGACTCCTTTTAACAGTGAACACTGAA. Translated, it gives CARLLLTVNTE. In full, the CDR3 is CARLLLTVNTEAFF.